This record covers a single T cell receptor beta chain. The data belong to a study of blood T cell repertoires in COVID-19. This CDR3 spans 15 amino acids. Trimming shortened V by 6 bases and J by 0 bases, and 12 bases separated the two germline ends. In germline, CDR1 is SEHNR, CDR2 FQNEAQ (reference sequence). Authors' data handling: Cell counts per sample came from amplifying reference gene primers. Profiling relied on immunoSEQ multiplex PCR, and the TCRdb table lists in-frame clones only, not all of them. V, J and clone size reflect that table, while D and trimming were determined from the DNA. The sample gives fewer than 700,000 clones, approximately 91% of which show up once; roughly 8.3% is in the top ten.

The origin of this receptor is a woman between 50 and 59 years old with COVID-19, enrolled during active disease. This chain joins TRBV7-9 and TRBJ2-1; maybe TRBD2 (7 bases). What was sequenced was peripheral blood. CDR3 sequence: CASSGGGGSYNEQFF. The DNA for the CDR3 is TGTGCCAGCAGTGGGGGCGGGGGCTCCTACAATGAGCAGTTCTTC.